A single sample gave rise to the 18 T cell receptor beta chains below, sequenced in a study of cytomegalovirus exposure and HLA in healthy donors. The method was immunoSEQ multiplex PCR; TCRdb's version includes in-frame clones alone and lacks a portion of them. The table lists more than 70,000 clones, 90% to 97% of them singletons. Sequenced material: PBMCs. The receptors originated from a man between 18 and 29 years old in good health and CMV-seropositive.

The V call is TRBV7-9, the J call TRBJ1-1; unclear D gene. Germline V gives CDR1 SEHNR, CDR2 FQNEAQ (reference sequence). The V end lost 2 bases, the J end lost 5 bases, and 9 bases lay between the germline ends. This CDR3 contains 13 residues. The CDR3 here is CASSLYRETEAFF. CDR3 DNA sequence: TGTGCCAGCAGCTTATATAGGGAGACTGAAGCTTTCTTT.

The chain couples TRBV28 to TRBJ1-2; 8 nucleotides line up with TRBD1. The trim removed 4 bases at V and 6 bases at J, leaving 4 bases unmatched. The length of the CDR3 is 13 residues. CDR1 is MDHEN and CDR2 is SYDVKM in the germline V gene. The CDR3 spells CASSSSGGDGYTF. In DNA form, the CDR3 reads TGTGCCAGCAGTTCATCAGGGGGCGATGGCTACACCTTC.

Worth noting for this clone: The junction departs from the called germline gene at one end, perhaps through a read error. V is TRBV2 and J is TRBJ2-2, with 11 nucleotides matching TRBD2. Germline assignment: CDR1 SNHLY and CDR2 FYNNEI. CDR3 size: 16 residues. The DNA for the CDR3 is TGTGCCAGCAATGAACTAGCGGGAGTTTTATCCGGGGAGCTGTTTTTT. It is translated as CASNELAGVLSGELFF.

The chain couples TRBV28 to TRBJ1-2, with TRBD1 as a possible D gene (5 bases). CDR1 is MDHEN, CDR2 SYDVKM, per germline. V gave up 4 bases and J gave up 4 bases, with 13 bases separating them. The CDR3 contains 14 residues. In DNA, the CDR3 is TGTGCCAGCAGTTACCCCCGGGGGGGCTATGGCTACACCTTC. Its protein product is CASSYPRGGYGYTF.

This rearrangement joins TRBV19 to TRBJ1-1; D is unclear. With 6 bases removed from V and 3 bases from J, the gap between germline ends came to 14 bases. CDR3 size: 14 residues. In germline, CDR1 is LNHDA, CDR2 SQIVND (reference sequence). CDR3 coding DNA: TGTGCCAGTAGGGCCCATAAAGACTACACTGAAGCTTTCTTT. Amino acids: CASRAHKDYTEAFF.

The chain carries TRBV5-1 and TRBJ2-7, with TRBD2 identical over 7 bases. J gave up 6 bases and V 4 bases, and 4 bases lay outside the gene matches. CDR1 is SGHRS and CDR2 is YFSETQ in the germline V gene. The CDR3 loop spans 12 amino acids. DNA of the CDR3: TGCGCCAGCAGCGGGGCGGGAGCCGAGCAGTACTTC. Translated, it gives CASSGAGAEQYF.

The chain joins TRBV15 to TRBJ2-1; D not resolved. With 0 bases removed from V and 7 bases from J, the gap between germline ends came to 4 bases. Germline V gene lookup returns CDR1 LNHNV and CDR2 YYDKDF (reference sequence). This CDR3 has 12 residues. The CDR3 bases are TGTGCCACCAGCAGAGATCGGAATGAGCAGTTCTTC. This translates into CATSRDRNEQFF.

V gene TRBV28 combines with J gene TRBJ2-7; 8 positions agree with TRBD2. Germline CDR1 MDHEN, CDR2 SYDVKM. The CDR3 extends over 14 amino acids. J gave up 7 bases and V 3 bases, and 8 bases lay outside the gene matches. In DNA, the CDR3 is TGTGCCAGCAGTTTCCAGCGGGGGCCGTGGGAGCAGTACTTC. This gives the protein CASSFQRGPWEQYF.

This rearrangement joins TRBV6-1 to TRBJ1-1, with TRBD1 matching 9 bases. V was pared by 4 bases and J by 6 bases, with 3 bases of the junction left unmatched. The CDR3 has 13 residues. The germline CDR1 and CDR2 sequences are MNHNS and SASEGT. The CDR3 loop is CASSGDREAEAFF. The CDR3 region has the DNA TGTGCCAGCAGTGGGGACAGGGAGGCTGAAGCTTTCTTT.

This chain connects TRBV29-1 to TRBJ2-7, with 10 bases lining up with TRBD1. The J segment lost 6 bases and the V segment lost 5 bases, leaving 7 bases of the junction unmatched. CDR3 length: 13 residues. In germline, CDR1 is SQVTM, CDR2 ANQGSEA. In DNA, the CDR3 is TGCAGCGTTAGGGACAGGGGCTCTCGCGAGCAGTACTTC. Amino acid sequence: CSVRDRGSREQYF.

Here the CDR3 reads CASSNDRGGEKLFF. In DNA form, the CDR3 reads TGTGCCAGCTCAAACGACAGGGGTGGCGAAAAACTGTTTTTT. This chain joins TRBV18 and TRBJ1-4; TRBD1 matches 8 bases. The CDR3 extends over 14 amino acids. Germline V gene data show CDR1 as KGHSH and CDR2 as LQKENI. Germline trimming cut 5 bases from V and 8 bases from J; bases unmatched to any gene: 7.

The CDR3 is CASSRDSLMNTEAFF. DNA of the CDR3: TGCGCCAGCAGCAGGGACAGCCTAATGAACACTGAAGCTTTCTTT. The chain is built from TRBV5-1 and TRBJ1-1, with TRBD1 identical over 7 bases. CDR3 length equals 15 residues. Germline V CDR1 and CDR2: SGHRS, YFSETQ. Trimming cost V 4 bases and J 0 bases; bases outside gene matches: 6.

The rearrangement uses TRBV28 and TRBJ2-2; TRBD1 is a possible D gene (5 bases). The length of the CDR3 is 15 residues. Germline V gene data show CDR1 as MDHEN and CDR2 as SYDVKM. V was pared by 4 bases and J by 4 bases, with 13 bases between. The CDR3 bases are TGTGCCAGCAGTTGGGGCCTACCAGGCACCGGGGAGCTGTTTTTT. It is translated as CASSWGLPGTGELFF.

This chain connects TRBV6-5 to TRBJ2-1, with D unresolved. Per the germline V gene, CDR1 is MNHEY and CDR2 is SVGAGI. V lost 0 bases, J lost 4 bases, and 7 bases lay in between. The CDR3 loop spans 14 amino acids. CDR3 bases: TGTGCCAGCAGTTACTCGACGCGGTACAATGAGCAGTTCTTC. Translated, it gives CASSYSTRYNEQFF.

The chain combines TRBV7-9 with TRBJ2-3; D ambiguous. This CDR3 has 15 amino acids. The V end lost 2 bases, the J end lost 1 base, and 10 bases lay between the germline ends. Germline V gene sequence: CDR1 SEHNR, CDR2 FQNEAQ (reference sequence). CDR3 DNA: TGTGCCAGCAGCTTATTTTCTCCGGGCACAGATACGCAGTATTTT. Its translation: CASSLFSPGTDTQYF.

This chain connects TRBV28 to TRBJ2-3, with a weak D call TRBD2 (7 bases). The V gene's germline CDR1 is MDHEN and CDR2 SYDVKM. The CDR3 has 16 amino acids. Trimming pared 3 bases from V and 5 bases from J, leaving 18 bases between. CDR3 coding DNA: TGTGCCAGCAGTTTTGGGGGGGCGCGGGGTGGAGATACGCAGTATTTT. Its translation is CASSFGGARGGDTQYF. The full variable domain, with the rest looked up from reference TRBV28 and TRBJ2-3, is DVKVTQSSRYLVKRTGEKVFLECVQDMDHENMFWYRQDPGLGLRLIYFSYDVKMKEKGDIPEGYSVSREKKERFSLILESASTNQTSMYLCASSFGGARGGDTQYFGPGTRLTVL.

This clone was seen just once. This chain uses TRBV27 with TRBJ2-7, with 10 bases identical to TRBD2. This CDR3 region has 14 residues. Losses at the gene ends were 3 bases for V and 5 bases for J; bases not matched to a gene: 4. The germline CDR1 and CDR2 sequences are MNHEY and SMNVEV (reference sequence). The CDR3 region is CASSLSSGSHEQYF. The CDR3 DNA is TGTGCCAGCAGTTTGTCTAGCGGGAGCCACGAGCAGTACTTC.

The chain couples TRBV27 to TRBJ2-1; D perhaps matches TRBD2 (6 bases). CDR3 length: 14 amino acids. Germline V lookup: CDR1 MNHEY, CDR2 SMNVEV (reference sequence). Trimming stripped 4 bases from V and 0 bases from J, with 7 bases between. CDR3 bases: TGTGCCAGCAGTTACGGGGGCTCCTACAATGAGCAGTTCTTC. Its protein product is CASSYGGSYNEQFF.